This T cell receptor beta chain was observed in a study of beta chain features in type 1 diabetes. Study conclusions and caveats: Whatever favoring of shorter templates PCR might show would apply equally to patients and controls. All four CD4+ subsets from Type 1 diabetes patients carried moderately but significantly shorter TCRB CDR3s.

The authors reverse transcribed all of the isolated RNA, so sequencing captured expressed TCRB transcripts. Some clones are missing from TCRdb's copy, which holds only in-frame ones; the method was immunoSEQ multiplex PCR. Here the sample spans hundreds of thousands of clones, 9.6% being singletons. This clone was detected only a few times. Its antigen remains unidentified. The CDR3 runs 13 residues. Trimming took 8 bases from V and 4 from J; bases not matched to a gene: 7. The V gene's germline CDR1 is SNHLY and CDR2 FYNNEI. Central memory, naive, regulatory and stem cell-like memory CD4+ cells were sorted by CD45RO/CCR7/CD25/CD127/CD95/CD27.

The TCR sequence derives from a woman aged 18-35 years in good health. The material sequenced was naive CD4+ T cells from blood. The chain joins TRBV2 to TRBJ1-1; 7 nucleotides agree with TRBD1. CDR3: CASLPTGFTEAFF. As DNA, the CDR3 is TGTGCCAGCCTACCGACAGGGTTCACTGAAGCTTTCTTT.